This entry features one TCR beta chain sequence. As yet, its antigen is unknown. 60 Vbeta and 13 Jbeta primers were used in PCR. TCRdb's copy holds only in-frame clones and misses some; the assay was immunoSEQ multiplex PCR. This table has over 85,000 clones, about 80% appearing once. CDR1 is MDHEN and CDR2 is SYDVKM in the germline V gene. The CDR3 has 15 residues. V was clipped by 4 bases and J by 6 bases, with 16 bases between them. This record belongs to a study of cytomegalovirus exposure and HLA in healthy donors. Broader study findings: Reports indicate that TCR beta sequences accurately predicted the HLA-A and HLA-B alleles of most subjects. Most CMV-associated TCR beta chains were later found to appear HLA-restricted.

Those who donated were healthy bone marrow donors. Donors were ostensibly healthy at sampling, although undocumented immune exposures were probable. The sample was PBMCs. This TCR was sampled from a man aged 35-49 years in good health and CMV-seronegative. This chain connects TRBV28 to TRBJ1-5, with D tentatively TRBD1 (6 bases). This chain's CDR3 is CASSSTGRLGQPQHF. The CDR3 DNA is TGTGCCAGCAGTTCAACAGGGCGTCTCGGTCAGCCCCAGCATTTT.